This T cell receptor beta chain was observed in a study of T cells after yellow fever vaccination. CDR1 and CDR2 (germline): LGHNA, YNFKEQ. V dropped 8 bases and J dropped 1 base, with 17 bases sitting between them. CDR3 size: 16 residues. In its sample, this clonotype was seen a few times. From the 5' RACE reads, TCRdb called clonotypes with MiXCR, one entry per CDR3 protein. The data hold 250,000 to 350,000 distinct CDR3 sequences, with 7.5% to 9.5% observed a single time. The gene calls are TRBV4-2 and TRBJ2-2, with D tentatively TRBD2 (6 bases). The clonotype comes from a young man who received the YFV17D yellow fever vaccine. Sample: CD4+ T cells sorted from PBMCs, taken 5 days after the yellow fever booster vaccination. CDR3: CASGLGRDLNTGELFF. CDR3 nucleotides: TGTGCCAGCGGCCTCGGGCGGGACCTGAACACCGGGGAGCTGTTTTTT.